The 32 T cell receptor beta chains in this list originate from one sample, sequenced in a study of cytomegalovirus exposure and HLA in healthy donors. The study ran its PCR with 60 Vbeta and 13 Jbeta primers. Using immunoSEQ multiplex PCR, the repertoire was profiled, and TCRdb retains in-frame clones only, with some absent. This sample contains just over 150,000 clones. The sample was PBMCs. These receptors all stem from a man younger than 40 in good health and CMV-seronegative.

The CDR3 region has the DNA TGTGCCAGCAGCTTTGCTGGTTCTTCGGCGCAGTATTTT. Protein: CASSFAGSSAQYF. This chain connects TRBV11-3 to TRBJ2-3; D not certain. Germline assignment: CDR1 SGHNT and CDR2 YENEEA. This CDR3 has 13 residues. The ends were cut back, 3 bases at V and 10 bases at J, with 14 bases in the middle.

The V gene is TRBV9, the J gene TRBJ2-5; the match to TRBD1 covers 8 bases. CDR1 SGDLS and CDR2 YYNGEE come from the germline V gene. Trimming cost V 4 bases and J 4 bases; bases outside gene matches: 6. The CDR3 sequence is 14 residues long. CDR3 nucleotides: TGTGCCAGCAGCCCCCGGACAGGGACAGAGACCCAGTACTTC. It specifies CASSPRTGTETQYF.

Worth noting for this clone: Additional DNA sequences in this sample encode the identical CDR3. This chain links TRBV18 with TRBJ1-1, with 12 bases matching TRBD1. J lost 4 bases, V lost 2 bases, and 2 bases had no gene match. The V gene's germline CDR1 is KGHSH and CDR2 LQKENI. This CDR3 spans 15 amino acids. The CDR3 protein is CASSPSGQGATEAFF. Written as DNA, the CDR3 is TGTGCCAGCTCACCATCGGGACAGGGGGCCACTGAAGCTTTCTTT.

The chain recombines TRBV5-1 with TRBJ2-1; the D is unclear. The germline V gene encodes CDR1 SGHRS and CDR2 YFSETQ. V was shortened by 3 bases and J by 8 bases, with 9 bases between the two germline ends. The CDR3 length is 12 residues. The CDR3 DNA follows: TGCGCCAGCAGCTCGTTATCCCATGAGCAGTTCTTC. Amino acid sequence: CASSSLSHEQFF.

The chain uses TRBV30 and TRBJ1-4; D is uncertain. Trimming removed 0 bases at V and 8 bases at J, with 4 bases between. In germline, CDR1 is GTSNPN, CDR2 SVGIG (reference sequence). The CDR3 runs to 11 residues. This CDR3 is CAWSVSEKLFF. The CDR3 DNA follows: TGTGCCTGGAGTGTAAGCGAAAAACTGTTTTTT.

This rearrangement joins TRBV5-1 to TRBJ2-7; possible D gene TRBD1, 5 bases. The CDR3 length is 16 residues. In germline, CDR1 is SGHRS, CDR2 YFSETQ. V shed 7 bases and J shed 1 base, with 21 bases lying between them. CDR3 amino acids: CASSPPKGLRSYEQYF. For the CDR3, the DNA is TGCGCCAGCTCTCCTCCCAAGGGGCTTAGGTCCTACGAGCAGTACTTC.

The V gene is TRBV5-8, the J gene TRBJ2-3; TRBD2 might be the D (5 bases). Trimming left V 1 base short and J 3 bases short, with 6 bases between. The V gene's germline CDR1 is SGHTS and CDR2 YDEGEE. CDR3 length: 13 amino acids. The CDR3 DNA follows: TGTGCCAGCAGCTTGACTAGAACAGATACGCAGTATTTT. Its translation is CASSLTRTDTQYF.

The chain recombines TRBV29-1 with TRBJ2-7; TRBD1 matches at 11 bases. The junction had 6 bases not matched to a gene; V was cut back by 0 bases and J by 2 bases. The CDR3 has 16 residues. From germline, CDR1 is SQVTM and CDR2 ANQGSEA. The DNA of the CDR3 is TGCAGCGTTGAAGATCCGGACAGGGGGCCCCCCTACGAGCAGTACTTC. Translation gives CSVEDPDRGPPYEQYF.

The chain combines TRBV18 with TRBJ1-2; D is possibly TRBD1 (5 bases). Germline V gene lookup returns CDR1 KGHSH and CDR2 LQKENI. The V end lost 5 bases, the J end lost 2 bases, and 9 bases lay between the germline ends. There are 13 residues in the CDR3. In nucleotides, the CDR3 is TGTGCCAGCTCAGTGACAGAAAACTATGGCTACACCTTC. Its translation is CASSVTENYGYTF.

The rearrangement uses TRBV5-1 and TRBJ2-1, with a weak D call TRBD2 (6 bases). Per germline, CDR1 SGHRS and CDR2 YFSETQ. V lost 0 bases to trimming and J lost 2 bases, with 9 bases between them. The length of the CDR3 is 15 residues. CDR3 region: CASSLVAETYNEQFF. The CDR3 DNA reads as TGCGCCAGCAGCTTGGTAGCGGAAACCTACAATGAGCAGTTCTTC.

The chain couples TRBV7-2 to TRBJ2-7, with TRBD2 identical over 14 bases. Germline trimming cut 5 bases from V and 3 bases from J; bases unmatched to any gene: 12. CDR3 size: 18 residues. The germline gives CDR1 SGHTA, CDR2 FQGNSA. CDR3 coding DNA: TGTGCCAGCAGCGGATTGGGACTAGCGGGAGAAGCAATCTACGAGCAGTACTTC. Translating it yields CASSGLGLAGEAIYEQYF.

The chain is built from TRBV14 and TRBJ2-1; TRBD2 matches at 8 bases. V dropped 6 bases and J dropped 0; count of bases not matched to a gene: 4. The length of the CDR3 is 15 residues. Germline values: CDR1 SGHDN, CDR2 FVKESK. This CDR3 reads CASRRAGVSYNEQFF. CDR3 DNA sequence: TGTGCCAGCAGACGAGCGGGAGTCTCCTACAATGAGCAGTTCTTC.

CDR3 region: CASSTGLGETQYF. The CDR3 region has the DNA TGTGCCAGCAGTACCGGACTGGGAGAGACCCAGTACTTC. This chain links TRBV6-6 with TRBJ2-5; tentative D call: TRBD2 (5 bases). The CDR3 runs to 13 residues. Trimming cost V 5 bases and J 4 bases, with 11 bases left between them. Germline assignment: CDR1 MNHNY and CDR2 SVGAGI (reference sequence).

The chain uses TRBV7-9 and TRBJ2-2; TRBD1 matches 8 bases. The CDR3 spans 14 residues. CDR1 and CDR2 (germline): SEHNR, FQNEAQ (reference sequence). With 8 bases clipped from V and 0 bases from J, the junction kept 2 bases outside the gene matches. The CDR3 reads CASQQGANTGELFF. DNA of the CDR3: TGTGCCAGCCAACAGGGGGCGAACACCGGGGAGCTGTTTTTT.

The chain links TRBV28 to TRBJ1-2; perhaps TRBD1 as D (6 bases). V was cut by 6 bases and J by 4 bases, with 18 bases left in between. CDR1 and CDR2 (germline): MDHEN, SYDVKM. This CDR3 is 15 amino acids long. The DNA for the CDR3 is TGTGCCAGCAGCCCCTGGACAGCCCAACTCTATGGCTACACCTTC. Translation gives CASSPWTAQLYGYTF.

This rearrangement joins TRBV28 to TRBJ1-5; D is undetermined. Trimming shortened V by 1 base and J by 9 bases, and 19 bases separated the two germline ends. Germline assignment: CDR1 MDHEN and CDR2 SYDVKM. The CDR3 length is 16 residues. In DNA, the CDR3 is TGTGCCAGCAGTTTATTAGGGCGGGCACTCCAAATGCCCCAGCATTTT. This encodes CASSLLGRALQMPQHF.

The chain links TRBV6-5 to TRBJ1-5; unclear D gene. The CDR3 consists of 15 residues. Trimming took 5 bases from V and 0 from J, leaving 11 bases between them. The V gene's germline CDR1 is MNHEY and CDR2 SVGAGI. CDR3 protein: CASSRHVYSNQPQHF. CDR3 in DNA: TGTGCCAGCAGTAGACACGTTTATAGCAATCAGCCCCAGCATTTT.

CDR3 bases: TGTGCCAGCAGTTACGCCCAGGGACTCTACGAGCAGTACTTC. Its protein product is CASSYAQGLYEQYF. J is TRBJ2-7 and V is TRBV6-5; D is perhaps TRBD2 (6 bases). Per germline, CDR1 MNHEY and CDR2 SVGAGI. This CDR3 spans 14 amino acids. The V end was cut by 2 bases, the J end by 3 bases, with 11 bases between.

The J gene is TRBJ2-3, the V gene TRBV9; D gene uncertain. In germline, CDR1 is SGDLS, CDR2 YYNGEE. The V end was cut by 0 bases, the J end by 7 bases, with 21 bases between. CDR3 length equals 17 residues. The CDR3 sequence: CASSVERSIRHSNTQYF. The CDR3 DNA reads as TGTGCCAGCAGCGTAGAACGGTCTATCAGACACAGTAATACGCAGTATTTT.

CDR3 sequence: CASSLGTDEAYGYTF. DNA of the CDR3: TGCGCCAGCAGCTTGGGGACAGACGAAGCCTATGGCTACACCTTC. The chain employs TRBV5-1 and TRBJ1-2; possible D gene TRBD1, 6 bases. In germline, CDR1 is SGHRS, CDR2 YFSETQ. V was cut by 0 bases and J by 4 bases, with 13 bases left in between. The CDR3 runs 15 residues.

V is TRBV27 and J is TRBJ2-1; TRBD1 might be the D (5 bases). CDR3 length equals 12 residues. Germline CDR1 MNHEY, CDR2 SMNVEV (reference sequence). V lost 5 bases, J lost 9 bases, and 11 bases lay in between. The chain's CDR3 is CASSPQGPEQFF. The DNA for the CDR3 is TGTGCCAGCAGTCCCCAGGGCCCTGAGCAGTTCTTC.

The chain employs TRBV6-5 and TRBJ2-3; 9 nucleotides line up with TRBD2. Germline CDR1 reads MNHEY; CDR2 reads SVGAGI. This CDR3 comprises 15 residues. The trim removed 4 bases at V and 1 base at J, leaving 3 bases unmatched. The CDR3 DNA sequence: TGTGCCAGCAGTTTTGCGGGAGGGGGCACAGATACGCAGTATTTT. This encodes CASSFAGGGTDTQYF.

The rearrangement joins TRBV6-5 to TRBJ2-7; possibly TRBD1 for D (7 bases). This CDR3 region has 15 residues. V was cut by 6 bases and J by 5 bases, with 20 bases left in between. Germline CDR1 MNHEY, CDR2 SVGAGI. The CDR3: CASRKGGTDLDEQYF. The CDR3 DNA sequence: TGTGCCAGCAGAAAAGGAGGGACAGACCTCGACGAGCAGTACTTC.

V is TRBV5-1 and J is TRBJ2-1; 7 bases line up with TRBD2. CDR3 length: 15 amino acids. Trimming removed 2 bases from V and 4 bases from J; junction bases left unmatched: 6. The germline V gene has CDR1 SGHRS and CDR2 YFSETQ. CDR3 sequence reads: CASSLEAGLYNEQFF. CDR3 coding DNA: TGCGCCAGCAGCTTAGAAGCGGGGCTATACAATGAGCAGTTCTTC.

The chain carries TRBV29-1 and TRBJ2-2, with 10 bases fitting TRBD2. Looked up from germline, CDR1 is SQVTM and CDR2 is ANQGSEA. V was clipped by 7 bases and J by 3 bases; unmatched bases: 8. The CDR3 sequence is 15 residues long. The CDR3 sequence is CSAATSGPHTGELFF. As DNA, the CDR3 is TGCAGCGCCGCGACTAGCGGGCCCCACACCGGGGAGCTGTTTTTT.

V usage is TRBV7-3 and J usage is TRBJ1-1, with D tentatively TRBD1 (5 bases). Germline CDR1 reads SGHTA; CDR2 reads FQGTGA. V lost 5 bases and J 1 base, leaving 17 bases between the germline ends. The CDR3 runs to 16 residues. CDR3 nucleotides: TGTGCCAGCAGCCATTATGGGACTCGGGGGAACACTGAAGCTTTCTTT. Its protein product is CASSHYGTRGNTEAFF.

J is TRBJ2-1 and V is TRBV2, with 9 bases identical to TRBD2. Looked up from germline, CDR1 is SNHLY and CDR2 is FYNNEI. V lost 6 bases to trimming and J lost 4 bases; unmatched junction nucleotides: 7. The CDR3 covers 15 residues. CDR3 sequence (DNA): TGTGCCAGCAGAGAGACTAGCGGAGATTACAATGAGCAGTTCTTC. This sequence encodes CASRETSGDYNEQFF.

This chain uses TRBV6-5 with TRBJ2-3; D not certain. The CDR3 is made up of 16 amino acids. Per germline, CDR1 MNHEY and CDR2 SVGAGI. With 0 bases removed from V and 2 bases from J, the gap between germline ends came to 12 bases. CDR3 DNA: TGTGCCAGCAGTTACTCTGGGCAGGCTAACACAGATACGCAGTATTTT. Protein sequence: CASSYSGQANTDTQYF.

On this clone itself: Within the sample, other DNA sequences also encode this same CDR3. The chain joins TRBV30 to TRBJ1-5; D perhaps matches TRBD1 (6 bases). Germline CDR1 is GTSNPN and CDR2 is SVGIG (reference sequence). The CDR3 runs to 13 residues. The V gene lost 0 bases and the J gene lost 4 bases, with 7 bases spanning the gap. The CDR3 spells CAWSVQGNQPQHF. The CDR3 nucleotides read TGTGCCTGGAGTGTACAGGGAAATCAGCCCCAGCATTTT.

The chain joins TRBV5-4 to TRBJ1-4; 7 bases map to TRBD1. J gave up 4 bases and V 4 bases, and 4 bases lay outside the gene matches. This CDR3 is built from 14 residues. Germline assignment: CDR1 SGHNT and CDR2 YYREEE (reference sequence). CDR3 region: CASSAGTVNEKLFF. The CDR3 region has the DNA TGTGCCAGCAGCGCCGGGACAGTTAATGAAAAACTGTTTTTT. Combining the CDR3 with reference TRBV5-4 and TRBJ1-4 gives the whole variable domain ETGVTQSPTHLIKTRGQQVTLRCSSQSGHNTVSWYQQALGQGPQFIFQYYREEENGRGNFPPRFSGLQFPNYSSELNVNALELDDSALYLCASSAGTVNEKLFFGSGTQLSVL.

Turning to this clone: This same CDR3 is encoded by further DNA sequences in the sample. The chain combines TRBV2 with TRBJ1-6, with TRBD1 matching 9 bases. The germline V gene has CDR1 SNHLY and CDR2 FYNNEI. The CDR3 length is 15 residues. Germline trimming cut 5 bases from V and 8 bases from J; bases unmatched to any gene: 7. CDR3 in DNA: TGTGCCAGCAGTCTCCCGGGACAGGGTTATTCACCCCTCCACTTT. Its protein is CASSLPGQGYSPLHF.

CDR3 DNA: TGTGCCAGCAGCGCACAGGGCGATAGCTCCTACAATGAGCAGTTCTTC. This translates into CASSAQGDSSYNEQFF. J is TRBJ2-1 and V is TRBV5-4; D might be TRBD1 (6 bases). CDR1 is SGHNT, CDR2 YYREEE, per germline (reference sequence). This CDR3 is 16 amino acids long. The ends were cut back, 4 bases at V and 0 bases at J, with 14 bases in the middle.